These T cell receptor beta chains were read from a single sample in a study of blood T cell repertoires in COVID-19. The method was immunoSEQ multiplex PCR; TCRdb's version includes in-frame clones alone and lacks a portion of them. The table lists about 400,000 clones, approximately 86% of them singletons. The sample was PBMCs or T cells enriched from blood (not recorded which). Source of these receptors: a woman in her 40s with acute COVID-19. Both conserved end residues are part of each CDR3. The D gene is left open where the match is weak. The size field is filled for only some rows; it gives once, few, many or a size class.

V gene: TRBV19
D gene: NA
clone size: NA
J gene: TRBJ2-7
CDR3 DNA: TGTGCCAGTAGGAACACAGGGATCGAGCAGTACTTC
CDR3 protein: CASRNTGIEQYF

V gene: TRBV6-6
D gene: NA
clone size: NA
J gene: TRBJ1-4
CDR3 DNA: TGTGCCAGCAGTAGCCCCGGGGGGGGGTCAAATGAAAAACTGTTTTTT
CDR3 protein: CASSSPGGGSNEKLFF

V gene: TRBV29-1
D gene: TRBD2
clone size: NA
J gene: TRBJ2-3
CDR3 DNA: TGCAGCGGGGCGGGGGAAGATACGCAGTATTTT
CDR3 protein: CSGAGEDTQYF

V gene: TRBV12-3/TRBV12-4
D gene: NA
clone size: NA
J gene: TRBJ2-3
CDR3 DNA: TGTGCCAGCAGTCCCCCGGGGTATACGCAGTATTTT
CDR3 protein: CASSPPGYTQYF

V gene: TRBV19
D gene: TRBD1
clone size: NA
J gene: TRBJ1-2
CDR3 DNA: TGTGCCAGTAGTACTTCGAGGCAGGGGGCTCACTATGGCTACACCTTC
CDR3 protein: CASSTSRQGAHYGYTF

V gene: TRBV18
D gene: NA
clone size: NA
J gene: TRBJ1-1
CDR3 DNA: TGTGCCAGCTCACACAGACAGGATACGAACACTGAAGCTTTCTTT
CDR3 protein: CASSHRQDTNTEAFF

V gene: TRBV18
D gene: TRBD1
clone size: NA
J gene: TRBJ1-5
CDR3 DNA: TGTGCCAGCTCAAAGGGACAGGGCCACAATCAGCCCCAGCATTTT
CDR3 protein: CASSKGQGHNQPQHF

V gene: TRBV6-5
D gene: NA
clone size: NA
J gene: TRBJ1-5
CDR3 DNA: TGTGCCAGCAGATTGCAGGAGAGGGATCAGCCCCAGCATTTT
CDR3 protein: CASRLQERDQPQHF

V gene: TRBV19
D gene: NA
clone size: NA
J gene: TRBJ1-1
CDR3 DNA: TGTGCCAGTAGTTTTACAGGGAACACTGAAGCTTTCTTT
CDR3 protein: CASSFTGNTEAFF

V gene: TRBV10-2
D gene: TRBD1
clone size: NA
J gene: TRBJ2-7
CDR3 DNA: TGCGCCAGGGAGGGACAGGGGAGTTACGAGCAGTACTTC
CDR3 protein: CAREGQGSYEQYF

V gene: TRBV7-9
D gene: NA
clone size: once
J gene: TRBJ2-3
CDR3 DNA: TGTGCCAGCAGCTTAGGTAGGCCAGGGTGGACAGATACGCAGTATTTT
CDR3 protein: CASSLGRPGWTDTQYF

V gene: TRBV6-4
D gene: TRBD1
clone size: few
J gene: TRBJ1-1
CDR3 DNA: TGTGCCAGCAGAGAAACTACAGGGGCTGGTGAAGCTTTCTTT
CDR3 protein: CASRETTGAGEAFF

V gene: TRBV7-9
D gene: NA
clone size: NA
J gene: TRBJ2-7
CDR3 DNA: TGTGCCAGCAGCTTAGGAACAGGTTCCTACGAGCAGTACTTC
CDR3 protein: CASSLGTGSYEQYF

V gene: TRBV16
D gene: TRBD1
clone size: NA
J gene: TRBJ2-7
CDR3 DNA: TGTGCCAGCAGCCCGGCGGGACAGGGGGCCTACGAGCAGTACTTC
CDR3 protein: CASSPAGQGAYEQYF

V gene: TRBV5-4
D gene: TRBD1
clone size: few
J gene: TRBJ2-5
CDR3 DNA: TGTGCCAGCCAAATGGACAGGGGGTTACAAGAGACCCAGTACTTC
CDR3 protein: CASQMDRGLQETQYF

V gene: TRBV2
D gene: NA
clone size: NA
J gene: TRBJ1-2
CDR3 DNA: TGTGCCAGCAGTCCCAGGGGCTATGGCTACACCTTC
CDR3 protein: CASSPRGYGYTF

V gene: TRBV11-2
D gene: TRBD2
clone size: NA
J gene: TRBJ2-5
CDR3 DNA: TGTGCCAGCAGCCGTATAGGCGGGACTAGCGGGGTGGAAGAGACCCAGTACTTC
CDR3 protein: CASSRIGGTSGVEETQYF

V gene: TRBV6-1
D gene: TRBD1
clone size: NA
J gene: TRBJ1-1
CDR3 DNA: TGTGCCAGCAGTGAGTTTCAGGGGGTTTCTCCTGACACTGAAGCTTTCTTT
CDR3 protein: CASSEFQGVSPDTEAFF

V gene: TRBV19
D gene: NA
clone size: NA
J gene: TRBJ2-5
CDR3 DNA: TGTGCCAGTAGTAAGCTGCCAGGCGAGACCCAGTACTTC
CDR3 protein: CASSKLPGETQYF

V gene: TRBV6-5
D gene: TRBD1
clone size: NA
J gene: TRBJ1-6
CDR3 DNA: TGTGCCAGCAGTCCGACAGGGGTTAGTAATTCACCCCTCCACTTT
CDR3 protein: CASSPTGVSNSPLHF

V gene: TRBV5-1
D gene: NA
clone size: few
J gene: TRBJ1-3
CDR3 DNA: TGCGCCAGCAGCTTTGGAGGGGTAGGCTCTGGAAACACCATATATTTT
CDR3 protein: CASSFGGVGSGNTIYF

V gene: TRBV30
D gene: NA
clone size: once
J gene: TRBJ2-7
CDR3 DNA: TGTGCCTGGAGCCCCGGTACAGGTTACGAGCAGTACTTC
CDR3 protein: CAWSPGTGYEQYF

V gene: TRBV30
D gene: TRBD1
clone size: NA
J gene: TRBJ2-1
CDR3 DNA: TGTGCCTGGACCCGACCCGGGACAGGGTGGGTCTCTGAGCAGTTCTTC
CDR3 protein: CAWTRPGTGWVSEQFF

V gene: TRBV5-1
D gene: NA
clone size: once
J gene: TRBJ1-2
CDR3 DNA: TGCGCCAGCAGCTTGGTTAGGAGGGAAGGGAGTGCTAACTATGGCTACACCTTC
CDR3 protein: CASSLVRREGSANYGYTF

V gene: TRBV7-9
D gene: TRBD1
clone size: NA
J gene: TRBJ1-1
CDR3 DNA: TGTGCCAGCAGCCAGCCCCGGACAGGAACTAACACTGAAGCTTTCTTT
CDR3 protein: CASSQPRTGTNTEAFF

V gene: TRBV9
D gene: NA
clone size: once
J gene: TRBJ1-1
CDR3 DNA: TGTGCCAGCCCCCGAAGGGGGACCGGTGACACTGAAGCTTTCTTT
CDR3 protein: CASPRRGTGDTEAFF

V gene: TRBV13
D gene: NA
clone size: NA
J gene: TRBJ2-7
CDR3 DNA: TGTGCCAGCAGCTTAAGATGGGGCCCCGAGCAGTACTTC
CDR3 protein: CASSLRWGPEQYF

V gene: TRBV4-1
D gene: TRBD2
clone size: NA
J gene: TRBJ2-1
CDR3 DNA: TGCGCCAGCAGCCAAGAGCGGGGGGGCCGAGGCGATGAGCAGTTCTTC
CDR3 protein: CASSQERGGRGDEQFF

V gene: TRBV14
D gene: NA
clone size: NA
J gene: TRBJ2-1
CDR3 DNA: TGTGCCAGCAGCCAAGATACGGCAGGGAGGTCCCTCAACAATGAGCAATTCTTC
CDR3 protein: CASSQDTAGRSLNNEQFF

V gene: TRBV5-1
D gene: TRBD1
clone size: NA
J gene: TRBJ2-1
CDR3 DNA: TGCGCCAGCAGCTTATTACAGGGGAACTCCTACAATGAGCAGTTCTTC
CDR3 protein: CASSLLQGNSYNEQFF

V gene: TRBV24-1
D gene: TRBD1
clone size: NA
J gene: TRBJ2-7
CDR3 DNA: TGTGCCACCAGTGATCCCGGGACAGGGGGCGGAGGGGACGAGCAGTACTTC
CDR3 protein: CATSDPGTGGGGDEQYF

V gene: TRBV28
D gene: TRBD1
clone size: NA
J gene: TRBJ1-2
CDR3 DNA: TGTGCCAGCAGTCTATTTACAGGGGGGGATGGCTACACCTTC
CDR3 protein: CASSLFTGGDGYTF

V gene: TRBV6-1
D gene: NA
clone size: NA
J gene: TRBJ1-3
CDR3 DNA: TGTGCCAGCAGTGAAATAACTGGAAACACCATATATTTT
CDR3 protein: CASSEITGNTIYF

V gene: TRBV2
D gene: NA
clone size: once
J gene: TRBJ1-2
CDR3 DNA: TGTGCCAGCAGTGAAGCAGGGGGATCTAATGGCTACACCTTC
CDR3 protein: CASSEAGGSNGYTF

V gene: TRBV24-1
D gene: NA
clone size: many
J gene: TRBJ2-1
CDR3 DNA: TGTGCCACCAGTGAGGGGCTTTTTCGCTCCTACAATGAGCAGTTCTTC
CDR3 protein: CATSEGLFRSYNEQFF

V gene: TRBV4-1
D gene: NA
clone size: few
J gene: TRBJ2-1
CDR3 DNA: TGCGCCAGCAGCCAAGACCGTAATGAGCAGTTCTTC
CDR3 protein: CASSQDRNEQFF

V gene: TRBV7-9
D gene: TRBD1
clone size: NA
J gene: TRBJ2-7
CDR3 DNA: TGTGCCAGCAGCTCCCCAGCAGGGGGCTCCTACGAGCAGTACTTC
CDR3 protein: CASSSPAGGSYEQYF

V gene: TRBV27
D gene: TRBD1
clone size: NA
J gene: TRBJ2-2
CDR3 DNA: TGTGCCAGCAGTTTGCCGACAGGGGTTGGCACCGGGGAGCTGTTTTTT
CDR3 protein: CASSLPTGVGTGELFF

V gene: TRBV7-2
D gene: TRBD1
clone size: NA
J gene: TRBJ2-7
CDR3 DNA: TGTGCCAGCAGCTTAGTCGGGACAGGGGGGGGAGAGCAGTACTTC
CDR3 protein: CASSLVGTGGGEQYF

V gene: TRBV25-1
D gene: TRBD1
clone size: NA
J gene: TRBJ2-7
CDR3 DNA: TGTGCCAGCAGTGATAGCCGGACAGGCTACTACGAGCAGTACTTC
CDR3 protein: CASSDSRTGYYEQYF

V gene: TRBV29-1
D gene: NA
clone size: NA
J gene: TRBJ1-1
CDR3 DNA: TGCAGCGTCCGGGGAGCCGTGAACACTGAAGCTTTCTTT
CDR3 protein: CSVRGAVNTEAFF

V gene: TRBV7-6
D gene: NA
clone size: few
J gene: TRBJ1-1
CDR3 DNA: TGTGCCAGCAGGAAGACAGAGAACACTGAAGCTTTCTTT
CDR3 protein: CASRKTENTEAFF

V gene: TRBV7-9
D gene: TRBD1
clone size: NA
J gene: TRBJ2-5
CDR3 DNA: TGTGCCAGCAGCTTAATCAGGCCAGGGGGCCGGGAGACCCAGTACTTC
CDR3 protein: CASSLIRPGGRETQYF

V gene: TRBV12-3/TRBV12-4
D gene: TRBD2
clone size: NA
J gene: TRBJ2-1
CDR3 DNA: TGTGCCAGCAGCGGGGGGGCCTACAATGAGCAGTTCTTC
CDR3 protein: CASSGGAYNEQFF

V gene: TRBV19
D gene: NA
clone size: NA
J gene: TRBJ1-3
CDR3 DNA: TGTGCCAGTGGGGTCGGGGGGCAAGGAAACACCATATATTTT
CDR3 protein: CASGVGGQGNTIYF

V gene: TRBV3-1/TRBV3-2
D gene: TRBD1
clone size: NA
J gene: TRBJ2-4
CDR3 DNA: TGTGCCAGCAGCCCACAGGGGGCTTCACACATTCAGTACTTC
CDR3 protein: CASSPQGASHIQYF

V gene: TRBV4-2
D gene: TRBD1
clone size: NA
J gene: TRBJ2-5
CDR3 DNA: TGTGCCAGCAGCCCGAGGGGGCCCAAGCAAGAGACCCAGTACTTC
CDR3 protein: CASSPRGPKQETQYF

V gene: TRBV6-1
D gene: TRBD2
clone size: NA
J gene: TRBJ2-1
CDR3 DNA: TGTGCCAGCAGTGAAGGGGAGGGCGTACTCTTC
CDR3 protein: CASSEGEGVLF

V gene: TRBV9
D gene: TRBD1
clone size: few
J gene: TRBJ2-1
CDR3 DNA: TGTGCCAGCAGCCCGGGACAGGGGAACAATGAGCAGTTCTTC
CDR3 protein: CASSPGQGNNEQFF

V gene: TRBV2
D gene: NA
clone size: NA
J gene: TRBJ2-7
CDR3 DNA: TGTGCCAGCATGAAGGAACAGACCTCCTACGAGCAGTACTTC
CDR3 protein: CASMKEQTSYEQYF

V gene: TRBV28
D gene: TRBD1
clone size: NA
J gene: TRBJ1-4
CDR3 DNA: TGTGCCAGCAGTTTAGACCGACAGGGTGGTAATGAAAAACTGTTTTTT
CDR3 protein: CASSLDRQGGNEKLFF

V gene: TRBV30
D gene: NA
clone size: NA
J gene: TRBJ2-1
CDR3 DNA: TGTGCCTGGAGTGCCGATAAAGCGCCTAGCTCCTACAATGAGCAGTTCTTC
CDR3 protein: CAWSADKAPSSYNEQFF

V gene: TRBV9
D gene: TRBD1
clone size: NA
J gene: TRBJ2-1
CDR3 DNA: TGTGCCAGCAGCGCCCCCCGGACAGGGGTTAACAATGAGCAGTTCTTC
CDR3 protein: CASSAPRTGVNNEQFF

V gene: TRBV6-5
D gene: TRBD1
clone size: NA
J gene: TRBJ1-2
CDR3 DNA: TGTGCCAGCAGCACAGGGGCCTATGGCTACACCTTC
CDR3 protein: CASSTGAYGYTF

V gene: TRBV11-3
D gene: TRBD1
clone size: few
J gene: TRBJ2-7
CDR3 DNA: TGTGCCAGCAGCCCCCCCGGGACAGGGGCCTACGAGCAGTACTTC
CDR3 protein: CASSPPGTGAYEQYF

V gene: TRBV19
D gene: TRBD1
clone size: once
J gene: TRBJ2-7
CDR3 DNA: TGTGCCAGTAGTATCGGGACAGTCGTCTACGAGCAGTACTTC
CDR3 protein: CASSIGTVVYEQYF

V gene: TRBV7-9
D gene: NA
clone size: NA
J gene: TRBJ2-5
CDR3 DNA: TGTGCCAGCAGCTTATCCGTGACCGACGGGGGAGAGACCCAGTACTTC
CDR3 protein: CASSLSVTDGGETQYF

V gene: TRBV5-6
D gene: TRBD1
clone size: NA
J gene: TRBJ1-1
CDR3 DNA: TGTGCCAGCAGACCGGACAGGAGGTTCACTGAAGCTTTCTTT
CDR3 protein: CASRPDRRFTEAFF

V gene: TRBV18
D gene: TRBD2
clone size: once
J gene: TRBJ2-7
CDR3 DNA: TGTGCCAGCTCACCGTCGGGACTACAATACGAGCAGTACTTC
CDR3 protein: CASSPSGLQYEQYF